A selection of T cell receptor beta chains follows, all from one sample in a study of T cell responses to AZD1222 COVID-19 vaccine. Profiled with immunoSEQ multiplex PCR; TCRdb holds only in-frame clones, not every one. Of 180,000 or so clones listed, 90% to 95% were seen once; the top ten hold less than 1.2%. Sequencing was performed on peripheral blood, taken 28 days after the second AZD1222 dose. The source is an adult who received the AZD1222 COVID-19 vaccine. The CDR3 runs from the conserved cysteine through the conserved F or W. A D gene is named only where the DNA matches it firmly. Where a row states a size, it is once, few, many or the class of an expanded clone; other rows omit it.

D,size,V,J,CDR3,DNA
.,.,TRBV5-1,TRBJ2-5,CASSLMAGGGETQYF,TGCGCCAGCAGCTTGATGGCAGGAGGTGGAGAGACCCAGTACTTC
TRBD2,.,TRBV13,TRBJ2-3,CASSLWGTSGDITDTQYF,TGTGCCAGCAGCTTATGGGGAACTAGCGGGGATATAACAGATACGCAGTATTTT
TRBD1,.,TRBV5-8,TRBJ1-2,CASSWAGTGSNYGYTF,TGTGCCAGCAGCTGGGCCGGGACAGGGTCGAACTATGGCTACACCTTC
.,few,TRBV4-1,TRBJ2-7,CASSLSPGNEQYF,TGCGCCAGCAGCCTAAGCCCAGGGAACGAGCAGTACTTC
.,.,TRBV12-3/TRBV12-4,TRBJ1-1,CASSFRNTEAFF,TGTGCCAGCAGTTTTAGGAACACTGAAGCTTTCTTT
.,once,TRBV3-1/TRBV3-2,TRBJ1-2,CASSQVPGIYGYTF,TGTGCCAGCAGCCAAGTCCCCGGGATTTATGGCTACACCTTC
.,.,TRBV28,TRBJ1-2,CASSLPEGYGYTF,TGTGCCAGCAGTTTGCCGGAAGGCTATGGCTACACCTTC
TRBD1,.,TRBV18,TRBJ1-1,CASSRYRGVSGDTEAFF,TGTGCCAGCTCGCGTTACAGGGGAGTCAGCGGGGACACTGAAGCTTTCTTT
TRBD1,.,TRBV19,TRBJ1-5,CASSRQGGQPQHF,TGTGCCAGTAGTAGACAGGGAGGCCAGCCCCAGCATTTT
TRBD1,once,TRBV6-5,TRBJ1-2,CASRIGTANYGYTF,TGTGCCAGCCGAATAGGGACAGCCAACTATGGCTACACCTTC
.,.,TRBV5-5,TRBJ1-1,CASSLLSEAFF,TGTGCCAGCAGCTTGCTGTCGGAAGCTTTCTTT
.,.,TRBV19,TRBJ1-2,CASSIDRLNYGYTF,TGTGCCAGTAGTATAGATCGACTGAACTATGGCTACACCTTC
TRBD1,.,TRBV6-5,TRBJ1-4,CASSPGTGDEKLFF,TGTGCCAGCAGCCCCGGGACAGGGGATGAAAAACTGTTTTTT
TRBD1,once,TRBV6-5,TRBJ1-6,CASRRQGRSSPLHF,TGTGCCAGCAGACGACAGGGACGGTCTTCACCCCTCCACTTT
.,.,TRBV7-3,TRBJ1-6,CASSLDSALISPLHF,TGTGCCAGCAGCCTGGACAGCGCCTTGATATCGCCCCTCCACTTT